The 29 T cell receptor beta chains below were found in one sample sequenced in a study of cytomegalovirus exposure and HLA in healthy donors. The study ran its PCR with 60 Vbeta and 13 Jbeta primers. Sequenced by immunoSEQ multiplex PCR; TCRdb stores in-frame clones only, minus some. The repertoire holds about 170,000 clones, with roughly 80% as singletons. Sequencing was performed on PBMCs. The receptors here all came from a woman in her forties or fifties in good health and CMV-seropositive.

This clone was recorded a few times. The CDR3 DNA follows: TGTGCCAGCAGCTTGGTTGCGTTATCCTCCTACGAGCAGTACTTC. Protein: CASSLVALSSYEQYF. This chain links TRBV5-6 with TRBJ2-7; D is unresolved. The V end was cut by 0 bases, the J end by 0 bases, with 10 bases between. CDR1 is SGHDT, CDR2 YYEEEE, per germline. This CDR3 has 15 amino acids. Complete variable domain (other parts from reference TRBV5-6 and TRBJ2-7): DAGVTQSPTHLIKTRGQQVTLRCSPKSGHDTVSWYQQALGQGPQFIFQYYEEEERQRGNFPDRFSGHQFPNYSSELNVNALLLGDSALYLCASSLVALSSYEQYFGPGTRLTVT.

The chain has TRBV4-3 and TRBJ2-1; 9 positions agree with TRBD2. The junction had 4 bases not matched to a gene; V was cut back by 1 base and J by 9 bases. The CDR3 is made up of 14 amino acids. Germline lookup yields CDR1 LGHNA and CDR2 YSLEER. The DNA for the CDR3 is TGCGCCAGCAGCCAAGGGTTAGCGGGAGTTGAGCAGTTCTTC. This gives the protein CASSQGLAGVEQFF.

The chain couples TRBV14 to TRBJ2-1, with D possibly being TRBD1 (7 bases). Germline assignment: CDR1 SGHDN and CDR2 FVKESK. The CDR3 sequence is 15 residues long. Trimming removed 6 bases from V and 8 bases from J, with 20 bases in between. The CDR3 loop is CASSPLAQGEDEQFF. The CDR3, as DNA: TGTGCCAGCAGTCCGTTAGCGCAGGGGGAGGATGAGCAGTTCTTC.

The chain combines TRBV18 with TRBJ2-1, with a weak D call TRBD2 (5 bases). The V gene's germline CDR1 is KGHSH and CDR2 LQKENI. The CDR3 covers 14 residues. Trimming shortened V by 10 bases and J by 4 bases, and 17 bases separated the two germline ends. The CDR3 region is CATHEGLGYNEQFF. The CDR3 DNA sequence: TGTGCCACCCACGAGGGCCTGGGATACAATGAGCAGTTCTTC. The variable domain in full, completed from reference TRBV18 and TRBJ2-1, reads NAGVMQNPRHLVRRRGQEARLRCSPMKGHSHVYWYRQLPEEGLKFMVYLQKENIIDESGMPKERFSAEFPKEGPSILRIQQVVRGDSAAYFCATHEGLGYNEQFFGPGTRLTVL.

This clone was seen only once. CDR3 sequence: CASSVRREDNSYEQYF. The CDR3 bases are TGTGCCAGCAGCGTACGGCGGGAGGACAACTCCTACGAGCAGTACTTC. The chain employs TRBV9 and TRBJ2-7; 8 positions match TRBD2. Germline assignment: CDR1 SGDLS and CDR2 YYNGEE. The ends lost 1 base at V and 0 bases at J; junction bases unmatched: 6. The CDR3 has 16 residues.

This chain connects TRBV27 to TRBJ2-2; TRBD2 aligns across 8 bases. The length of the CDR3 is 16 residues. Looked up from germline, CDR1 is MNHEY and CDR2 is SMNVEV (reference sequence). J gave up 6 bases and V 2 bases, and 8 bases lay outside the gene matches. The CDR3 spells CASSLGPGTRSGELFF. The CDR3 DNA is TGTGCCAGCAGTTTAGGGCCCGGGACTAGATCCGGGGAGCTGTTTTTT.

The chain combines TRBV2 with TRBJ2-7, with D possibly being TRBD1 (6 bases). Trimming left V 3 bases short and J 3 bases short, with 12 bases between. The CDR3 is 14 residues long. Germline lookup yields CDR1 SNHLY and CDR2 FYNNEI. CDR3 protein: CASSESRGGYEQYF. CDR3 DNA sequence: TGTGCCAGCAGTGAGAGTCGAGGGGGCTACGAGCAGTACTTC.

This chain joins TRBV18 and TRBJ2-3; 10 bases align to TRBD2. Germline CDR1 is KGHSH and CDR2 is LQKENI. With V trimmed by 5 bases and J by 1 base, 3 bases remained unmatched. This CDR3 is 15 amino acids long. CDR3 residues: CASSKGLAGTDTQYF. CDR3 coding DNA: TGTGCCAGCTCAAAAGGACTAGCGGGCACAGATACGCAGTATTTT.

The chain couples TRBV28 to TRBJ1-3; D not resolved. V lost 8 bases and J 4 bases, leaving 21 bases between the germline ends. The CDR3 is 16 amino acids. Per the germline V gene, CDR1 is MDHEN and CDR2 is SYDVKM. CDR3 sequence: CASGGPRYSGGNTIYF. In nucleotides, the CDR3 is TGTGCCAGCGGAGGACCGAGGTATTCGGGAGGAAACACCATATATTTT.

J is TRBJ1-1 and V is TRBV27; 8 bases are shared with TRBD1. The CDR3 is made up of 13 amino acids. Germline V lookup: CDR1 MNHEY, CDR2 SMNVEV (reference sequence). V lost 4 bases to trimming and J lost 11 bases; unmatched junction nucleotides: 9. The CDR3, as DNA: TGTGCCAGCAGTTCCTATCTGGACAGGGAGGCTTTCTTT. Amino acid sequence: CASSSYLDREAFF.

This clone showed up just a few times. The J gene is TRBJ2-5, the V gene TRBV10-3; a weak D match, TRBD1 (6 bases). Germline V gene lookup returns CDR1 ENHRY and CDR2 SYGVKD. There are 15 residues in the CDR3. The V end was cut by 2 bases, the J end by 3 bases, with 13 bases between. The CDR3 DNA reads TGTGCCATCAGTGAGACACAGGGTGAAAAAGAGACCCAGTACTTC. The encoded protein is CAISETQGEKETQYF.

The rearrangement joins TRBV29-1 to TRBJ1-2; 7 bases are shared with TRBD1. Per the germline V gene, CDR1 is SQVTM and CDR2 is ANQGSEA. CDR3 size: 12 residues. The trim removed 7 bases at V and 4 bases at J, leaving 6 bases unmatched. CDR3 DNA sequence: TGCAGCGATCGACAGGGAGGCTATGGCTACACCTTC. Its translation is CSDRQGGYGYTF.

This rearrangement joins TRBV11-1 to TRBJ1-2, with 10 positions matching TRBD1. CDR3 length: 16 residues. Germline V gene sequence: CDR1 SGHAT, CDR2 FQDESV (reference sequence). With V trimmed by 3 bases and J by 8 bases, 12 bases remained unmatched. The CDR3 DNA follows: TGTGCCAGCAGCTTGGATTCAAAGACAGGGGGCGAGGGCTACACCTTC. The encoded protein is CASSLDSKTGGEGYTF. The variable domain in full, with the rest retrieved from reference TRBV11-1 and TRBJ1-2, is EAEVAQSPRYKITEKSQAVAFWCDPISGHATLYWYRQILGQGPELLVQFQDESVVDDSQLPKDRFSAERLKGVDSTLKIQPAELGDSAMYLCASSLDSKTGGEGYTFGSGTRLTVV.

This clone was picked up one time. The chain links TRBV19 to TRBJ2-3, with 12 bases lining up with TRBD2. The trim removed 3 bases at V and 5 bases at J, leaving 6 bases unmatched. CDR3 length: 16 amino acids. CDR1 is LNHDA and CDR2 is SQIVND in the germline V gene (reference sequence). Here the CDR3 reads CASSIASGRALDTQYF. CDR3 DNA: TGTGCCAGTAGTATCGCTAGCGGGAGGGCCTTAGATACGCAGTATTTT.

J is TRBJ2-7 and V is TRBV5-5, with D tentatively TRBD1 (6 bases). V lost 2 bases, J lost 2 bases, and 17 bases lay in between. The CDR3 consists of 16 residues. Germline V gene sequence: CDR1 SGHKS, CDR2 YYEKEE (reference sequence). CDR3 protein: CASSFFTRDIPYEQYF. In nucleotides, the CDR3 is TGTGCCAGCAGCTTTTTTACCCGGGACATACCCTACGAGCAGTACTTC.

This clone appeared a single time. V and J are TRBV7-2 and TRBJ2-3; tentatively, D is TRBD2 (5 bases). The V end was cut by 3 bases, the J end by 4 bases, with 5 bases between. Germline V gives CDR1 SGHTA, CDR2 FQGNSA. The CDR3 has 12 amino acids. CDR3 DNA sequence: TGTGCCAGCAGCTTCGGGGCAGATACGCAGTATTTT. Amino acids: CASSFGADTQYF.

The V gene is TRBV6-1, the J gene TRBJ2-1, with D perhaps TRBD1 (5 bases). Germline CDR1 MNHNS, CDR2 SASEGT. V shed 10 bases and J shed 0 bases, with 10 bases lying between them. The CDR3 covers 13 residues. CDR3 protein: CANSGSSYNEQFF. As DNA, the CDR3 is TGTGCCAACTCAGGGTCCTCCTACAATGAGCAGTTCTTC.

The CDR3 DNA sequence: TGTGCCAGTAGTATCTCGACTGGGAGGAGGGATACGCAGTATTTT. Its translation: CASSISTGRRDTQYF. The chain recombines TRBV19 with TRBJ2-3; perhaps TRBD2 as D (6 bases). The germline V gene encodes CDR1 LNHDA and CDR2 SQIVND (reference sequence). V lost 3 bases and J 6 bases, leaving 16 bases between the germline ends. The CDR3 sequence is 15 residues long.

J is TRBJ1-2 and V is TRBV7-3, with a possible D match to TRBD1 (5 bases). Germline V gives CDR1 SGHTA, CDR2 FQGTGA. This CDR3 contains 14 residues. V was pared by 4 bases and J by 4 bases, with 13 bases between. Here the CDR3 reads CASSSAPDSYGYTF. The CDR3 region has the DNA TGTGCCAGCAGCTCCGCCCCTGACAGCTATGGCTACACCTTC.

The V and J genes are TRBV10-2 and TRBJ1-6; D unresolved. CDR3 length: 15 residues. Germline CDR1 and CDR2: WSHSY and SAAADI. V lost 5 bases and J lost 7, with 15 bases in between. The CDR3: CASSPSLFLNSPLHF. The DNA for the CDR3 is TGCGCCAGCAGTCCCTCACTTTTCCTAAATTCACCCCTCCACTTT.

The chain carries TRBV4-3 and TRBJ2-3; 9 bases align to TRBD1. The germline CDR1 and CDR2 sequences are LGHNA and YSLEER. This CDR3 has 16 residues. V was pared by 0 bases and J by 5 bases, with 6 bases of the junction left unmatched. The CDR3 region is CASSQDATGGEDTQYF. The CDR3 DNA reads TGCGCCAGCAGCCAAGATGCGACAGGGGGAGAAGATACGCAGTATTTT.

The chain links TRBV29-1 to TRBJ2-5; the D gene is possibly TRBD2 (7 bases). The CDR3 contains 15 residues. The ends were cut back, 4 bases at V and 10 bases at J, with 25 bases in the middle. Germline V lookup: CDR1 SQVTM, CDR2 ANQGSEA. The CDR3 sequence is CSVGRKGGRVSHQYF. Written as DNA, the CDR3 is TGCAGCGTTGGCCGGAAGGGGGGGCGCGTCTCGCACCAGTACTTC.

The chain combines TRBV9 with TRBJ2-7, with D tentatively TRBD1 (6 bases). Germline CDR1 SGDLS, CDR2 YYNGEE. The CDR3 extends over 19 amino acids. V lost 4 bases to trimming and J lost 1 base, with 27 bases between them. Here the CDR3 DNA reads TGTGCCAGCAGCCCCTCTCAGCCCACCAGGGGCTCCTTTTCCTACGAGCAGTACTTC. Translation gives CASSPSQPTRGSFSYEQYF.

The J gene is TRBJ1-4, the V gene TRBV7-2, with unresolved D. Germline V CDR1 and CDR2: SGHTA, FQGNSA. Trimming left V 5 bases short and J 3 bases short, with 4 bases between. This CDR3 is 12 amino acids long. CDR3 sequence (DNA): TGTGCCAGCAGCCGGTCTAATGAAAAACTGTTTTTT. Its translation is CASSRSNEKLFF.

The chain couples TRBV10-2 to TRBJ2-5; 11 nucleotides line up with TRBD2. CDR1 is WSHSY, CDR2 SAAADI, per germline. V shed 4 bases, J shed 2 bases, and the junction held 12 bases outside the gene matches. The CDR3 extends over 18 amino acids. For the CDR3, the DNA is TGCGCCAGCAGTGCCGGATTCCTAGCGGGGGGCTCACAAGAGACCCAGTACTTC. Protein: CASSAGFLAGGSQETQYF.

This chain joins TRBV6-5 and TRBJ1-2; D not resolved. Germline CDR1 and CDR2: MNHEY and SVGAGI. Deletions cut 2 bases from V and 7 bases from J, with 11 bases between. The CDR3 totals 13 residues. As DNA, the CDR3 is TGTGCCAGCAGTTACGCGGCCGGTAGTGGCTACACCTTC. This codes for CASSYAAGSGYTF.

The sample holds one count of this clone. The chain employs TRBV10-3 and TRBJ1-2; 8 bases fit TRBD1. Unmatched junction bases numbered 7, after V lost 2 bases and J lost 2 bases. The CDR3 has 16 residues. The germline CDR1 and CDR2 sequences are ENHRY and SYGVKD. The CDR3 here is CAISEPGQAKNYGYTF. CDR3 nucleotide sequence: TGTGCCATCAGTGAGCCGGGACAGGCCAAAAACTATGGCTACACCTTC.

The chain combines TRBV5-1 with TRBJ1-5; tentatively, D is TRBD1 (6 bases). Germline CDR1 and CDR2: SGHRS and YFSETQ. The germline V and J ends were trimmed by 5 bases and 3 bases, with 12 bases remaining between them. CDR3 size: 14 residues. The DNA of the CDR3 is TGCGCCAGCAGTACCGGGACACCCAATCAGCCCCAGCATTTT. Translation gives CASSTGTPNQPQHF. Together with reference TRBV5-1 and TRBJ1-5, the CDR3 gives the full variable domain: KAGVTQTPRYLIKTRGQQVTLSCSPISGHRSVSWYQQTPGQGLQFLFEYFSETQRNKGNFPGRFSGRQFSNSRSEMNVSTLELGDSALYLCASSTGTPNQPQHFGDGTRLSIL.

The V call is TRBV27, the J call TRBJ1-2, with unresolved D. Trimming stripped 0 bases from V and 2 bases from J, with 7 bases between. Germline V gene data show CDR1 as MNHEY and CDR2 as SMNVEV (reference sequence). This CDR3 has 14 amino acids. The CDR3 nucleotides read TGTGCCAGCAGTTTATCGTCGGTGAACTATGGCTACACCTTC. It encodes CASSLSSVNYGYTF.